Detailed here is one TCR beta chain. Its target is unknown. This entry comes from a study of OX40 agonist ivuxolimab in advanced cancers. Overall study context: Age averaged about 66 years (range about 23 to 80), and 82.7% were male. Whole-study findings and limits: Both blood CD4+ and CD8+ T cells showed clonal growth by week 6 at 0.1 to 3.0 mg/kg.

Method: immunoSEQ multiplex PCR; TCRdb's copy keeps in-frame clones and lacks some. The sample yields roughly 100,000 clones, 85% to 95% seen once. Unmatched junction bases numbered 16, after V lost 4 bases and J lost 10 bases. The CDR3 runs to 16 residues. Germline CDR1 is SGHRS and CDR2 is YFSETQ. The source is an adult with an advanced solid tumor such as melanoma, head and neck, liver or kidney cancer. The sequenced sample was CD4+ or CD8+ T cells sorted from blood, obtained in a trial of the OX40 agonist ivuxolimab. The chain combines TRBV5-1 with TRBJ2-1; 8 bases match TRBD2. The CDR3 loop is CASSPGSGLGVTEQFF. The CDR3 nucleotides read TGCGCCAGCAGCCCGGGGTCGGGACTAGGTGTAACGGAGCAGTTCTTC.